Listed below are T cell receptor beta chains from one sample, sequenced in a study of T cell responses to AZD1222 COVID-19 vaccine. This table comes from immunoSEQ multiplex PCR, and its TCRdb copy is limited to in-frame clones, with some not included. The repertoire holds about 67,000 clones, with about 85% as singletons. Specimen: peripheral blood, collected on day 0 of AZD1222 vaccination. The source is an adult in good health. The CDR3 runs from the conserved cysteine through the conserved F or W. A D gene is named only where the DNA matches it firmly. The size of a clone is reported for some rows only, either as once, few or many, or as a class for expanded clones.

j_call	d_call	clone_size	v_call	cdr3_nt	cdr3_aa
TRBJ2-2	.	.	TRBV11-2	TGTGCCAGCAGCCCCGGGGCGGGGTGGGAGCGGACCGGGGAGCTGTTTTTT	CASSPGAGWERTGELFF
TRBJ2-7	.	few	TRBV5-1	TGCGCCAGCATAAGTCCCGGTGGAGAGCAGTACTTC	CASISPGGEQYF
TRBJ1-5	.	.	TRBV30	TGTGCCTGGAGTGTTGGTTTCCAGCCCCAGCATTTT	CAWSVGFQPQHF
TRBJ2-2	.	few	TRBV10-1	TGCGCCAGCAGTGACGGGTCCCTGAGGGGCACCGGGGAGCTGTTTTTT	CASSDGSLRGTGELFF
TRBJ2-7	TRBD1	.	TRBV5-6	TGTGCCAGCAGCTTGGGACAGGGGCTCTCCTACGAGCAGTACTTC	CASSLGQGLSYEQYF
TRBJ1-5	.	.	TRBV6-2/TRBV6-3	TGTGCCAGCAGTCACATGGGGACCAATCAGCCCCAGCATTTT	CASSHMGTNQPQHF
TRBJ2-5	.	few	TRBV6-2/TRBV6-3	TGTGCCAGCAGTTCTATCGGTGGGACCCAGTACTTC	CASSSIGGTQYF
TRBJ1-5	.	once	TRBV7-8	TGTGCCAGCAGCTTAGATCGGCCTATAGGTCAGCCCCAGCATTTT	CASSLDRPIGQPQHF
TRBJ1-4	.	.	TRBV6-6	TGTGCCAGCAGTTACTCGGACGAACTGTTTTTT	CASSYSDELFF
TRBJ1-1	.	.	TRBV19	TGTGCCAGTAGTATGTTGGGGAGGACAAGGGGAAGCACTGAAGCTTTCTTT	CASSMLGRTRGSTEAFF
TRBJ2-7	.	few	TRBV7-2	TGTGCCAGCAGCCGACAGACCCCCTACGAGCAGTACTTC	CASSRQTPYEQYF
TRBJ1-4	.	.	TRBV30	TGTGCCTGGAGTGGGGGATCCCTTCATGAAAAACTGTTTTTT	CAWSGGSLHEKLFF
TRBJ2-7	.	.	TRBV19	TGTGCCAGTAGTATTTTTGGGGTTGACGAGCAGTACTTC	CASSIFGVDEQYF
TRBJ2-3	TRBD2	.	TRBV9	TGTGCCAGCAGCGTAGTTGGTAGCGGGTGGGGCACAGATACGCAGTATTTT	CASSVVGSGWGTDTQYF
TRBJ1-5	.	.	TRBV12-3/TRBV12-4	TGTGCCAGCAGTTTTTGGGACCAGCCCCAGCATTTT	CASSFWDQPQHF
TRBJ2-1	TRBD2	.	TRBV12-5	TGTGCTAGTGGTCCCCCCAGTGGAGCGGGGGGGCTCAATGAGCAGTTCTTC	CASGPPSGAGGLNEQFF
TRBJ2-5	.	.	TRBV14	TGTGCCAGCAGCCTAGGACGGACCCAGTACTTC	CASSLGRTQYF
TRBJ1-1	TRBD1	.	TRBV10-3	TGTGCCATCAGTGCCTTTTTGGACAGGGAACCTGAAGCTTTCTTT	CAISAFLDREPEAFF
TRBJ1-6	.	.	TRBV28	TGTGCCAGCACAGGGGCCAGCTCCTATAATTCACCCCTCCACTTT	CASTGASSYNSPLHF
TRBJ1-1	.	.	TRBV19	TGTGCCAGTAGTTTTCAAAGGCGGAGGGCGAACACTGAAGCTTTCTTT	CASSFQRRRANTEAFF